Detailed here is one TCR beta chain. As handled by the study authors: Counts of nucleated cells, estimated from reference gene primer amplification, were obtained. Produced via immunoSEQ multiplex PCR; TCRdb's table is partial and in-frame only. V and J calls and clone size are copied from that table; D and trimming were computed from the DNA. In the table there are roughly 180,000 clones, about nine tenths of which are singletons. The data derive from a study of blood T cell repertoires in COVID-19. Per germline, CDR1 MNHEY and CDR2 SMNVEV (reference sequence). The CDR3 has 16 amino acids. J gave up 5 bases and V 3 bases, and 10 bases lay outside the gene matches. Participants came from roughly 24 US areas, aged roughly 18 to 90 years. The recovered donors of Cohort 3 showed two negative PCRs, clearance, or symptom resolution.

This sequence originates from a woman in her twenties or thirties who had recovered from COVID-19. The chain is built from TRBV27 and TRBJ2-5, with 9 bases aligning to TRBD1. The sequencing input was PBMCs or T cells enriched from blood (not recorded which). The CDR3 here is CASSLAQGAEGETQYF. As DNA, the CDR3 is TGTGCCAGCAGTTTGGCACAGGGGGCAGAAGGGGAGACCCAGTACTTC.